Below, 24 T cell receptor beta chains from the same sample are listed, as sequenced in a study of prognosis after radiotherapy for stage I lung cancer. The study amplified the TCR beta CDR3 region from genomic DNA. This amplification was carried out by two rounds of multiplex PCR. Individual primers that were specific to each TRBV and TRBJ gene served in first-round PCR. TCRdb independently ran MiXCR on the multiplex PCR reads; one entry per CDR3 protein. The table has around 30,000 distinct CDR3 sequences, 34% seen once. Sequenced here: PBMCs, sampled before or after stereotactic body radiation therapy (not recorded which). The receptors here all came from a donor at least 50 years old with non-small cell lung cancer.

This clonotype was observed many times. The chain employs TRBV28 and TRBJ1-5; 9 bases map to TRBD1. Trimming at V came to 4 bases and at J to 7 bases, leaving 8 bases not matched to a gene. Germline V gene lookup returns CDR1 MDHEN and CDR2 SYDVKM. The length of the CDR3 is 15 residues. The CDR3 loop is CASSSHGTGYQPQHF. For the CDR3, the DNA is TGTGCCAGCAGTTCTCATGGGACAGGGTACCAGCCCCAGCATTTT.

This clonotype came up many times. The chain recombines TRBV20-1 with TRBJ2-3; 8 nucleotides line up with TRBD1. This CDR3 comprises 16 residues. Germline V gene sequence: CDR1 DFQATT, CDR2 SNEGSKA (reference sequence). V lost 2 bases to trimming and J lost 2 bases; unmatched junction nucleotides: 9. CDR3 nucleotide sequence: TGCAGTGCTAGATATCCCGGGACAGGCGACACAGATACGCAGTATTTT. Amino acid sequence: CSARYPGTGDTDTQYF.

Many counts were recorded for this clonotype. The chain recombines TRBV28 with TRBJ2-7; D uncertain. Germline-derived CDR1 and CDR2 are MDHEN and SYDVKM. The CDR3 consists of 11 residues. Trimming cost V 10 bases and J 2 bases, with 9 bases left between them. CDR3 sequence reads: CAISGTYEQYF. Here the CDR3 DNA reads TGTGCCATTTCCGGTACCTACGAGCAGTACTTC.

CDR3 protein: CASSPARDANTESFF. DNA of the CDR3: TGCGCCAGCAGCCCTGCCAGGGACGCTAACACTGAATCCTTCTTT. The J gene is TRBJ1-1, the V gene TRBV5-1, with a weak D call TRBD1 (5 bases). Germline CDR1 reads SGHRS; CDR2 reads YFSETQ. The CDR3 has 15 residues. Trimming removed 4 bases from V and 14 bases from J, with 27 bases in between.

This clonotype ranks as medium-sized. The V call is TRBV20-1, the J call TRBJ1-2; D remains unclear. Germline V CDR1 and CDR2: DFQATT, SNEGSKA (reference sequence). This CDR3 contains 8 residues. CDR3 sequence (DNA): TGCGGTTACGATGGCTACACCTTC. It codes for CGYDGYTF.

The J gene is TRBJ1-5, the V gene TRBV27; 8 bases are a match to TRBD1. This CDR3 is built from 15 residues. The germline V gene encodes CDR1 MNHEY and CDR2 SMNVEV (reference sequence). J was trimmed by 6 bases and V by 2 bases; bases with no gene match: 6. The CDR3 nucleotides are TGTGCCAGCAGTTTAGAGCAGGGGGCAGGTCAGCCCCAGCATTTT. Amino acid sequence: CASSLEQGAGQPQHF.

This clonotype was counted ten times or more. This chain joins TRBV20-1 and TRBJ2-1; D tentatively reads TRBD1 or TRBD2 (6 bases each). This CDR3 is 14 amino acids long. V gave up 0 bases and J gave up 12 bases, with 18 bases separating them. CDR1 is DFQATT and CDR2 is SNEGSKA in the germline V gene (reference sequence). CDR3 in amino acids: CSAREASTGAWQFF. CDR3 coding DNA: TGCAGTGCTAGAGAAGCATCGACGGGGGCCTGGCAGTTCTTC.

The gene calls are TRBV5-4 and TRBJ2-7, with D unresolved. Trimming left V 1 base short and J 7 bases short, with 9 bases between. This CDR3 is 12 amino acids long. Germline loops: CDR1 SGHNT, CDR2 YYREEE (reference sequence). CDR3: CASSLFLGEQYF. The CDR3 DNA is TGTGCCAGCAGCTTGTTTCTCGGGGAGCAGTACTTC.

The V gene is TRBV7-9, the J gene TRBJ2-2, with D uncertain. The CDR3 has 12 amino acids. Germline V gene lookup returns CDR1 SEHNR and CDR2 FQNEAQ (reference sequence). With 8 bases removed from V and 4 bases from J, the gap between germline ends came to 8 bases. The DNA for the CDR3 is TGTGCCAGCTGGGATTCCACCGGGGAGCTGTTTTTT. It codes for CASWDSTGELFF.

Within the sample, this clonotype is medium-sized. The chain has TRBV6-1 and TRBJ1-2; a weak D match, TRBD1 (5 bases). The CDR3 is made up of 13 amino acids. Trimming pared 7 bases from V and 5 bases from J, leaving 14 bases between. The V gene's germline CDR1 is MNHNS and CDR2 SASEGT. Here the CDR3 reads CASTSWGKYGYTF. The CDR3 DNA reads TGTGCCAGCACCTCGTGGGGGAAGTATGGCTACACCTTC.

This clonotype has at least ten counts. The junction and the germline gene differ at one end; a read error may be behind it. The chain couples TRBV5-4 to TRBJ2-2; 7 bases are a match to TRBD1. The CDR3 spans 17 residues. Germline assignment: CDR1 SGHNT and CDR2 YYREEE (reference sequence). Here the CDR3 reads CARSLEIGGWNTGELFF. In DNA, the CDR3 is TGTGCCAGGAGCTTGGAGATAGGGGGCTGGAACACCGGGGAGCTGTTTTTT. Supplemented by reference TRBV5-4 and TRBJ2-2, the full variable domain reads ETGVTQSPTHLIKTRGQQVTLRCSSQSGHNTVSWYQQALGQGPQFIFQYYREEENGRGNFPPRFSGLQFPNYSSELNVNALELDDSALYLCARSLEIGGWNTGELFFGEGSRLTVL.

As for this clonotype: This sequence may be a read error, since a much larger clone differs from it by one base. The rearrangement links TRBV14 to TRBJ2-7; D gene ambiguous. CDR1 is SGHDN and CDR2 is FVKESK in the germline V gene. Between the trimmed V and J ends, which lost 4 bases and 5 bases, there was a span of 12 bases. CDR3 length: 13 residues. The chain's CDR3 is CASSLYLEDEQYF. DNA of the CDR3: TGTGCCAGCAGCCTCTATCTCGAGGACGAGCAGTACTTC.

This clonotype was observed many times. The CDR3 nucleotides are TGTGCCAGCAGCGTAGGGGACAGGCCCAACACTGAAGCTTTCTTT. Protein product: CASSVGDRPNTEAFF. The chain has TRBV9 and TRBJ1-1; the match to TRBD1 covers 8 bases. CDR3 length: 15 amino acids. Trimming took 0 bases from V and 2 from J; bases not matched to a gene: 3. Germline values: CDR1 SGDLS, CDR2 YYNGEE.

The V and J genes are TRBV27 and TRBJ2-7, with D possibly TRBD1 on 5 matching bases. Germline CDR1 and CDR2: MNHEY and SMNVEV (reference sequence). Trimming removed 3 bases from V and 2 bases from J, with 11 bases in between. This CDR3 region has 14 residues. The CDR3 bases are TGTGCCAGCAGTTTGACAGTGTCTCCCTACGAGCAGTACTTC. Residues: CASSLTVSPYEQYF.

There are many counts of this clonotype. The J gene is TRBJ1-5, the V gene TRBV6-2 or TRBV6-3, with TRBD1 as a possible D gene (5 bases). The CDR3 length is 13 residues. Germline V gene lookup returns CDR1 MNHEY and CDR2 SVGEGT. Between the trimmed V and J ends, which lost 5 bases and 4 bases, there was a span of 9 bases. The CDR3 DNA follows: TGTGCCAGCAGTGTCGGGACTAATCAGCCCCAGCATTTT. Amino acid sequence: CASSVGTNQPQHF.

V usage is TRBV29-1 and J usage is TRBJ1-3; 8 bases map to TRBD1. Germline V gene sequence: CDR1 SQVTM, CDR2 ANQGSEA. CDR3 size: 14 residues. The V and J ends lost 6 bases and 2 bases, in that order; junction bases with no gene match: 6. The CDR3 DNA follows: TGCAGCGTCGGACAGGGAACCACTGGAAACACCATATATTTT. This sequence encodes CSVGQGTTGNTIYF.

This clonotype was counted ten times or more. CDR3 residues: CASSQDMGFIEQFF. The CDR3 DNA reads as TGTGCCAGCAGCCAAGACATGGGGTTCATTGAGCAGTTCTTC. V gene TRBV3-1 combines with J gene TRBJ2-1; D gene unclear. CDR3 length: 14 residues. Trimming shortened V by 0 bases and J by 9 bases, and 12 bases separated the two germline ends. CDR1 and CDR2 (germline): LGHDT, YNNKEL (reference sequence).

Notes on this clonotype: This could be a read error, since a much larger clone is one nucleotide away. The chain recombines TRBV6-2 or TRBV6-3 with TRBJ1-4; D perhaps matches TRBD1 (5 bases). V was cut by 6 bases and J by 7 bases, with 15 bases left in between. CDR3 length: 14 residues. The germline CDR1 and CDR2 sequences are MNHEY and SVGEGT. The CDR3 DNA reads as TGTGCCAGCAGGAGACAGTGCGTAGGTGAAAAACTGTTTTTT. Its translation: CASRRQCVGEKLFF.

CDR3: CARSQTSGGTWKYEQFF. The DNA for the CDR3 is TGTGCCAGGAGCCAAACTAGCGGGGGTACTTGGAAATATGAGCAGTTCTTC. The rearrangement links TRBV7-2 to TRBJ2-1; 11 bases match TRBD2. The V gene's germline CDR1 is SGHTA and CDR2 FQGNSA. The CDR3 covers 17 residues. Unmatched junction bases numbered 18, after V lost 9 bases and J lost 8 bases.

This clonotype was picked up many times. This rearrangement joins TRBV20-1 to TRBJ2-5; 7 bases are a match to TRBD2. Germline V lookup: CDR1 DFQATT, CDR2 SNEGSKA (reference sequence). The ends lost 4 bases at V and 5 bases at J; junction bases unmatched: 16. The CDR3 totals 16 residues. The CDR3 here is CSAKGSGGSIRETQYF. The CDR3 DNA reads as TGCAGTGCTAAGGGTTCGGGCGGGAGCATTAGGGAGACCCAGTACTTC.

In this sample, this clonotype turned up a few times. The chain links TRBV5-6 to TRBJ2-2, with a weak D call TRBD2 (5 bases). Trimming stripped 4 bases from V and 5 bases from J, with 15 bases between. Germline loops: CDR1 SGHDT, CDR2 YYEEEE. The CDR3 sequence is 15 residues long. The CDR3 reads CASSLRGFGTGELFF. CDR3 nucleotide sequence: TGTGCCAGCAGCCTGAGAGGGTTTGGTACCGGGGAGCTGTTTTTT.

Details on this clonotype: Compared with germline, one end of the junction differs, possibly owing to a read error. V usage is TRBV7-8 and J usage is TRBJ2-2; D ambiguous. Germline CDR1 is SGHVS and CDR2 is FQNEAQ. CDR3 length equals 17 residues. Here the CDR3 reads CASSLISSRVGTGELFF. CDR3 DNA: TGTGCTAGCAGCTTAATTTCCAGTCGCGTAGGCACCGGGGAGCTGTTTTTT.

This clonotype has at least ten counts. The rearrangement uses TRBV5-1 and TRBJ1-3; TRBD1 might be the D (6 bases). The germline V gene has CDR1 SGHRS and CDR2 YFSETQ. CDR3 length: 16 residues. V lost 1 base to trimming and J lost 0 bases, with 11 bases between them. The DNA for the CDR3 is TGCGCCAGCAGCTTGACTACAGGGATCTCTGGAAACACCATATATTTT. This encodes CASSLTTGISGNTIYF.

This clonotype was seen repeatedly, ten times or more. The V gene is TRBV7-2, the J gene TRBJ2-1; the match to TRBD2 covers 8 bases. Germline V CDR1 and CDR2: SGHTA, FQGNSA. With 2 bases clipped from V and 1 base from J, the junction kept 7 bases outside the gene matches. The CDR3 loop spans 17 amino acids. The CDR3 nucleotides are TGTGCCAGCAGCTTATATGTACTAGCGGCATCCTACAATGAGCAGTTCTTC. It translates to CASSLYVLAASYNEQFF.